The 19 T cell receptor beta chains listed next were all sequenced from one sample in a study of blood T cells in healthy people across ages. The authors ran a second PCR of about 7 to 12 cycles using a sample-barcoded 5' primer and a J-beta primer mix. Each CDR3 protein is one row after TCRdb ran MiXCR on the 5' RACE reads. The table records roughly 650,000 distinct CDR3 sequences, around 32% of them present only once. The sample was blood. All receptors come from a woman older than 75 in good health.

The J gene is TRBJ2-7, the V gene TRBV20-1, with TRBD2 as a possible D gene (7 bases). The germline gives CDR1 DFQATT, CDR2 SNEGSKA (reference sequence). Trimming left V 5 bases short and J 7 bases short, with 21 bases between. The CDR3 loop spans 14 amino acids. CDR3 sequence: CSAQTRGGSGEQYF. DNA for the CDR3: TGCAGTGCTCAGACTAGGGGGGGAAGCGGTGAGCAGTACTTC.

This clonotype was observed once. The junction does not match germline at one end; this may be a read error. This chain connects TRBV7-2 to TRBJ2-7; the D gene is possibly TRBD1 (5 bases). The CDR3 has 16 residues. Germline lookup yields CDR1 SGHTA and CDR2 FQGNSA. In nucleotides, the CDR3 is TGTGTCAGCAGCTTAGTACCCCTAGGGGTGGCCTACGAGCAATACTTC. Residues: CVSSLVPLGVAYEQYF.

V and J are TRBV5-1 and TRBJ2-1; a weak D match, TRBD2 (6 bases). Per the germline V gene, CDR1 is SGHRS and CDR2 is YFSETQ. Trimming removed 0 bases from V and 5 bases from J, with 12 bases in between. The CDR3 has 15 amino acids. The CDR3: CASSLGLAKNNEQFF. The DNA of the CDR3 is TGCGCCAGCAGCTTGGGGCTAGCGAAAAACAATGAGCAGTTCTTC.

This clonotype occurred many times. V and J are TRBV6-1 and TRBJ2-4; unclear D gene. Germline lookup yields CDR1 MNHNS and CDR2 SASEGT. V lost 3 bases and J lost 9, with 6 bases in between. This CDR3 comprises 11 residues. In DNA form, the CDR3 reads TGTGCCAGCAGTGATTACGGCATTCAGTACTTC. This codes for CASSDYGIQYF.

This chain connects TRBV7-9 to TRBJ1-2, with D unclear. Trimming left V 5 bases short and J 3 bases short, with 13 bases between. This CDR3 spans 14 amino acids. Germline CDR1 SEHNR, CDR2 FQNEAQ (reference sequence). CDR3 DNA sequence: TGTGCCAGCAGCCGTTGGACGGATGACTATGGCTACACCTTC. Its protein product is CASSRWTDDYGYTF.

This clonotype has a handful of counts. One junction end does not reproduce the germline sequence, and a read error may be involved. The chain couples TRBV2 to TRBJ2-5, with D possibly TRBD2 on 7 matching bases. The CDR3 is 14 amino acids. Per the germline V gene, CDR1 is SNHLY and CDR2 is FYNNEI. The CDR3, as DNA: TGTGCCAGCAGTGACGGGGGGCGGCAAGAGACCCCGTACTTC. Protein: CASSDGGRQETPYF.

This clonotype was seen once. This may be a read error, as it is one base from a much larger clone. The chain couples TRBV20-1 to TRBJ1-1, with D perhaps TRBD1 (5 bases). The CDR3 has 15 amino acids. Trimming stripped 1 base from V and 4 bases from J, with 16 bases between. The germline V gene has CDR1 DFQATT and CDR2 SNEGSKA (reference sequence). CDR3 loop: CSARGGGKSSTEAFF. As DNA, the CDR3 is TGCAGTGCTAGAGGCGGGGGGAAATCGAGCACTGAAGCTTTCTTT.

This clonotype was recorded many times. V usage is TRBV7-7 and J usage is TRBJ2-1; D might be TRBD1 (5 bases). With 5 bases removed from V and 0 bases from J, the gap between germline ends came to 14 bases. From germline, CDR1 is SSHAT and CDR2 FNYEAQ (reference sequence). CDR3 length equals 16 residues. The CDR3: CASSPDSHSSYNEQFF. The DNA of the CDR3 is TGTGCCAGCAGCCCCGACAGCCATAGCTCCTACAATGAGCAGTTCTTC.

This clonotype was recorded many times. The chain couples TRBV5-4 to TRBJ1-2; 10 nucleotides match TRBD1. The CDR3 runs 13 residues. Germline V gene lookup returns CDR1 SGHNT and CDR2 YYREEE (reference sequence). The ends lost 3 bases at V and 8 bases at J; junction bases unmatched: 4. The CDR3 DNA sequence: TGTGCCAGCAGCTCGGACAGGGGGAGAGGCTACACCTTC. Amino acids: CASSSDRGRGYTF.

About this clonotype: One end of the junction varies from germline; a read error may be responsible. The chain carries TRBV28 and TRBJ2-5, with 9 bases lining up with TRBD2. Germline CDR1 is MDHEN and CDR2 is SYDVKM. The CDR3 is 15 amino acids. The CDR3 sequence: CANSFLAGSNNEQYF. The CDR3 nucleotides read TGTGCCAACAGTTTCCTAGCGGGGAGTAACAATGAGCAGTACTTC.

In nucleotides, the CDR3 is TGTGCCAGCAGACCTCTGGGACGCAACAATTCACCCCTCCACTTT. This encodes CASRPLGRNNSPLHF. The chain combines TRBV5-6 with TRBJ1-6; D possibly corresponds to TRBD1 (5 bases). V gave up 5 bases and J gave up 7 bases, with 16 bases separating them. The CDR3 loop spans 15 amino acids. The germline gives CDR1 SGHDT, CDR2 YYEEEE. Full variable domain (missing parts from reference TRBV5-6 and TRBJ1-6): DAGVTQSPTHLIKTRGQQVTLRCSPKSGHDTVSWYQQALGQGPQFIFQYYEEEERQRGNFPDRFSGHQFPNYSSELNVNALLLGDSALYLCASRPLGRNNSPLHFGNGTRLTVT.

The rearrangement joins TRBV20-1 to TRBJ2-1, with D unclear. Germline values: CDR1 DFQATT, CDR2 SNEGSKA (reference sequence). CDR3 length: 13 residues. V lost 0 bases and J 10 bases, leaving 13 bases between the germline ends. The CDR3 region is CSARDLHGVEQFF. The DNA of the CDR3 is TGCAGTGCTAGAGATCTTCATGGGGTAGAGCAGTTCTTC.

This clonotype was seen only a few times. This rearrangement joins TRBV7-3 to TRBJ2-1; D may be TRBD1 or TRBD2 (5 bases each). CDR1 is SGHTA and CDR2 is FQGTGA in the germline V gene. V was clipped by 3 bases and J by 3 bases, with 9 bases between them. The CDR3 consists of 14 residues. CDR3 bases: TGTGCCAGCAGCTTGAGGGACGGCTACAATGAGCAGTTCTTC. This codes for CASSLRDGYNEQFF. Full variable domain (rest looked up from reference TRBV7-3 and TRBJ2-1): GAGVSQTPSNKVTEKGKYVELRCDPISGHTALYWYRQSLGQGPEFLIYFQGTGAADDSGLPNDRFFAVRPEGSVSTLKIQRTERGDSAVYLCASSLRDGYNEQFFGPGTRLTVL.

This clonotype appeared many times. CDR3 region: CASSLYGVGGYEQYF. The CDR3 region has the DNA TGTGCCAGCAGCTTATACGGGGTAGGCGGTTACGAGCAGTACTTC. V usage is TRBV7-2 and J usage is TRBJ2-7; TRBD2 might be the D (5 bases). The germline V gene has CDR1 SGHTA and CDR2 FQGNSA. This CDR3 is built from 15 residues. V lost 2 bases and J lost 4, with 15 bases in between.

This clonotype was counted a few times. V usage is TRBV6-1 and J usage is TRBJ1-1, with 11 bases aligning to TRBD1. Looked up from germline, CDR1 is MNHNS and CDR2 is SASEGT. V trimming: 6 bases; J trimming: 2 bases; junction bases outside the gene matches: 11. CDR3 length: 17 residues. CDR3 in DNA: TGTGCCAGCAGCCGAGTTGTTGGGACAGGGGGAAACACTGAAGCTTTCTTT. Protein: CASSRVVGTGGNTEAFF.

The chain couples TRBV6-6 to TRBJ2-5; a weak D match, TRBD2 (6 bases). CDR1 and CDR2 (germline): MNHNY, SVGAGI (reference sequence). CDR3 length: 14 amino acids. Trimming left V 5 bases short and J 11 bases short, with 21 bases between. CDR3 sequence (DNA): TGTGCCAGCAGTGCGACCGATACTAGCCTCTGGCAGTACTTC. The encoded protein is CASSATDTSLWQYF.

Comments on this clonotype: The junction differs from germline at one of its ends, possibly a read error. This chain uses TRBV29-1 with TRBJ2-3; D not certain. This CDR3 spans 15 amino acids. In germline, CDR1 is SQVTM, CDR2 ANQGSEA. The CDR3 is CSVEGPRGGTDTQYF. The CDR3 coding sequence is TGCAGCGTAGAAGGGCCTCGCGGTGGCACAGATACGCAGTATTTT.

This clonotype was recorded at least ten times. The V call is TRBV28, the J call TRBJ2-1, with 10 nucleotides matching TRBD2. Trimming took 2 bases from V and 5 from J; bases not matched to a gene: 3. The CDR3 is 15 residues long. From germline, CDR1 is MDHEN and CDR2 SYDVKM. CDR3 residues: CASSLVAGGDNEQFF. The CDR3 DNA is TGTGCCAGCAGTTTAGTAGCGGGGGGCGACAATGAGCAGTTCTTC.

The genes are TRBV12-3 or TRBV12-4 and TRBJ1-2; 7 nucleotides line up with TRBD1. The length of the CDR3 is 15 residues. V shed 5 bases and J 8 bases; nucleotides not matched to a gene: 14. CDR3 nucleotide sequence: TGTGCCAGCAGTCTCCGGGACACCTCAGGGGGGGGCTACACCTTC. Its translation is CASSLRDTSGGGYTF.